The TCR beta chain under discussion was sequenced for a study of radiotherapy plus CTLA-4 blockade in lung cancer. Study as a whole: An objective response was seen in about a sixth of patients, and disease control in around 33%.

Measured with immunoSEQ multiplex PCR; TCRdb has only the in-frame clones, and not every one. The data show 75,000 to 100,000 clones, approximately 74% seen once. The study gave focal radiation plus ipilimumab CTLA-4 blockade to patients with chemo-refractory metastatic non-small-cell lung cancer. The CDR3 is 12 residues long. Deletions cut 7 bases from V and 1 base from J, with 8 bases between. The V gene's germline CDR1 is SGHRS and CDR2 YFSETQ. This sequence originates from a human donor with non-small cell lung cancer who had a partial response to radiotherapy plus ipilimumab. Some clones in this sample may be carry-over from other donors' samples. V usage is TRBV5-1 and J usage is TRBJ2-5, with D unresolved. Sequenced material: peripheral blood, taken from a patient treated with radiotherapy plus ipilimumab. The CDR3 protein is CASRLSQETQYF. The CDR3, as DNA: TGCGCCAGCCGACTGTCCCAAGAGACCCAGTACTTC. Full variable domain (remainder filled in from reference TRBV5-1 and TRBJ2-5): KAGVTQTPRYLIKTRGQQVTLSCSPISGHRSVSWYQQTPGQGLQFLFEYFSETQRNKGNFPGRFSGRQFSNSRSEMNVSTLELGDSALYLCASRLSQETQYFGPGTRLLVL.